The 31 T cell receptor beta chains below all came from one sample that was sequenced in a study of T cell responses to AZD1222 COVID-19 vaccine. Measured with immunoSEQ multiplex PCR; TCRdb has only the in-frame clones, and not every one. The sample carries about 140,000 clones, about 91% recorded once. The material sequenced was peripheral blood, taken 28 days after the second AZD1222 dose. All receptors come from an adult who received the AZD1222 COVID-19 vaccine.

The J gene is TRBJ2-3, the V gene TRBV5-1; 11 bases fit TRBD2. CDR3 length equals 17 residues. Trimming at V came to 3 bases and at J to 6 bases, leaving 12 bases not matched to a gene. Germline-derived CDR1 and CDR2 are SGHRS and YFSETQ. The CDR3 is CASSSPTGLAALDTQYF. CDR3 bases: TGCGCCAGCAGCTCACCAACGGGACTAGCGGCTTTGGATACGCAGTATTTT.

The rearrangement uses TRBV5-4 and TRBJ2-3; 7 bases fit TRBD2. Germline lookup yields CDR1 SGHNT and CDR2 YYREEE (reference sequence). V lost 7 bases to trimming and J lost 4 bases; unmatched junction nucleotides: 9. The CDR3 runs 14 residues. In DNA, the CDR3 is TGTGCCAGCTCTCTGGCGGGAGCGGCAGATACGCAGTATTTT. Its protein is CASSLAGAADTQYF.

The V and J genes are TRBV29-1 and TRBJ2-7; 13 nucleotides align to TRBD2. The CDR3 totals 14 residues. V lost 6 bases to trimming and J lost 2 bases; unmatched junction nucleotides: 4. Per germline, CDR1 SQVTM and CDR2 ANQGSEA. DNA of the CDR3: TGCAGCGTGAGAACTAGCGGGAGGGCCTACGAGCAGTACTTC. Its protein product is CSVRTSGRAYEQYF.

The rearrangement links TRBV30 to TRBJ1-3, with no clear D. The CDR3 covers 12 residues. The germline V and J ends were trimmed by 3 bases and 11 bases, with 14 bases remaining between them. The germline CDR1 and CDR2 sequences are GTSNPN and SVGIG (reference sequence). CDR3 nucleotide sequence: TGTGCCTGGAGAGGTCGTACCCTCCCCATATATTTT. This codes for CAWRGRTLPIYF.

This chain joins TRBV4-1 and TRBJ2-5; 12 nucleotides agree with TRBD2. This CDR3 spans 16 amino acids. After removal of 0 bases from V and 9 bases from J, the junction contained 8 bases not matched to a gene. Germline assignment: CDR1 MGHRA and CDR2 YSYEKL. The CDR3 DNA sequence: TGCGCCAGCAGCCAAGACCCTAGCGGGAGGGCGGGTTCCCAGTACTTC. Residues: CASSQDPSGRAGSQYF.

This chain connects TRBV6-5 to TRBJ1-2; D not resolved. The V gene lost 4 bases and the J gene lost 6 bases, with 15 bases spanning the gap. This CDR3 has 14 residues. Looked up from germline, CDR1 is MNHEY and CDR2 is SVGAGI. The CDR3 here is CASSSILPTHGYTF. The CDR3 DNA reads as TGTGCCAGCAGTTCCATATTACCGACACATGGCTACACCTTC.

The chain recombines TRBV25-1 with TRBJ2-1, with 8 positions matching TRBD1. Germline V gene data show CDR1 as MGHDK and CDR2 as SYGVNS. V shed 5 bases, J shed 7 bases, and the junction held 10 bases outside the gene matches. The CDR3 contains 15 residues. CDR3: CASSRTGSSRNEQFF. In DNA form, the CDR3 reads TGTGCCAGCAGTCGGACAGGGAGTTCGCGTAATGAGCAGTTCTTC.

The genes are TRBV27 and TRBJ1-5; the D is unclear. V gave up 7 bases and J gave up 6 bases, with 16 bases separating them. Germline CDR1 reads MNHEY; CDR2 reads SMNVEV (reference sequence). The CDR3 runs to 14 residues. The CDR3 protein is CASMGRSKGQPQHF. The CDR3 DNA reads as TGTGCCAGCATGGGCAGATCTAAGGGTCAGCCCCAGCATTTT.

For the CDR3, the DNA is TGTGCCAGCAGCTTGGTATGGCCGCAAGAGACCCAGTACTTC. Translating gives CASSLVWPQETQYF. This sequence joins TRBV5-5 and TRBJ2-5; D unclear. Germline-derived CDR1 and CDR2 are SGHKS and YYEKEE (reference sequence). The CDR3 extends over 14 amino acids. Trimming cost V 0 bases and J 2 bases, with 8 bases left between them. Variable domain in full (rest from reference TRBV5-5 and TRBJ2-5): DAGVTQSPTHLIKTRGQQVTLRCSPISGHKSVSWYQQVLGQGPQFIFQYYEKEERGRGNFPDRFSARQFPNYSSELNVNALLLGDSALYLCASSLVWPQETQYFGPGTRLLVL.

The chain uses TRBV18 and TRBJ1-4; no reliable D call. Germline CDR1 reads KGHSH; CDR2 reads LQKENI. There are 14 residues in the CDR3. V shed 6 bases and J shed 7 bases, with 15 bases lying between them. CDR3: CASSPTSTGEKLFF. CDR3 nucleotides: TGTGCCAGCTCGCCAACATCCACCGGTGAAAAACTGTTTTTT.

The CDR3 sequence is CASSIDGTGLGTDTQYF. The DNA for the CDR3 is TGTGCCAGTAGTATAGACGGGACAGGTTTGGGCACAGATACGCAGTATTTT. The V gene is TRBV19, the J gene TRBJ2-3; the match to TRBD1 covers 8 bases. This CDR3 comprises 17 residues. Looked up from germline, CDR1 is LNHDA and CDR2 is SQIVND (reference sequence). V lost 0 bases to trimming and J lost 1 base; unmatched junction nucleotides: 6.

This rearrangement joins TRBV7-3 to TRBJ2-5, with 9 nucleotides matching TRBD2. After removal of 2 bases from V and 2 bases from J, the junction contained 9 bases not matched to a gene. The CDR3 covers 17 residues. Germline CDR1 and CDR2: SGHTA and FQGTGA. The CDR3 DNA follows: TGTGCCAGCAGCTTAGGGCGGTCTAGCGGGGAACAAGAGACCCAGTACTTC. It codes for CASSLGRSSGEQETQYF.

The V call is TRBV25-1, the J call TRBJ1-2; D gene unclear. The V end lost 1 base, the J end lost 4 bases, and 4 bases lay between the germline ends. The CDR3 covers 12 residues. The V gene's germline CDR1 is MGHDK and CDR2 SYGVNS. CDR3 in DNA: TGTGCCAGCAGTGAATCCCTCTATGGCTACACCTTC. This sequence encodes CASSESLYGYTF.

The CDR3 coding sequence is TGCGCCAGCAGCCACGGCGCCGGGACAGGGAACGAGCAGTACTTC. This translates into CASSHGAGTGNEQYF. The chain carries TRBV4-1 and TRBJ2-7; 9 nucleotides agree with TRBD1. The germline V gene has CDR1 MGHRA and CDR2 YSYEKL. The CDR3 is 15 amino acids. Unmatched junction bases numbered 8, after V lost 3 bases and J lost 5 bases.

The chain carries TRBV5-1 and TRBJ1-5; D is unresolved. CDR3 length: 15 residues. V lost 5 bases, J lost 0 bases, and 12 bases lay in between. Per germline, CDR1 SGHRS and CDR2 YFSETQ. The DNA for the CDR3 is TGCGCCAGCAGAAGTGGTCTCAGTAGCAATCAGCCCCAGCATTTT. This sequence encodes CASRSGLSSNQPQHF. Variable domain in full (rest from reference TRBV5-1 and TRBJ1-5): KAGVTQTPRYLIKTRGQQVTLSCSPISGHRSVSWYQQTPGQGLQFLFEYFSETQRNKGNFPGRFSGRQFSNSRSEMNVSTLELGDSALYLCASRSGLSSNQPQHFGDGTRLSIL.

This clone appeared a single time. The rearrangement joins TRBV7-9 to TRBJ2-4; the D is unclear. The CDR3 length is 14 residues. From germline, CDR1 is SEHNR and CDR2 FQNEAQ (reference sequence). V lost 7 bases and J lost 4, with 14 bases in between. CDR3 loop: CASTLPTGKNIQYF. The CDR3 DNA sequence: TGTGCCAGCACCCTCCCGACTGGGAAAAACATTCAGTACTTC.

J is TRBJ1-1 and V is TRBV5-1; D is uncertain. CDR1 is SGHRS, CDR2 YFSETQ, per germline. The CDR3 loop spans 15 amino acids. Trimming shortened V by 4 bases and J by 0 bases, and 13 bases separated the two germline ends. The CDR3 bases are TGCGCCAGCAGCGCCACCCTGATTATGAACACTGAAGCTTTCTTT. Its translation: CASSATLIMNTEAFF.

Only one count was recorded for this clone. The V gene is TRBV4-1, the J gene TRBJ1-2; weak D call: TRBD1 (5 bases). Germline V gene data show CDR1 as MGHRA and CDR2 as YSYEKL. The V end was cut by 1 base, the J end by 8 bases, with 17 bases between. The CDR3 is 15 residues long. The CDR3 region is CASSQVLGVSKGYTF. The DNA for the CDR3 is TGCGCCAGCAGCCAAGTCTTAGGGGTCTCGAAGGGCTACACCTTC.

The chain is built from TRBV6-1 and TRBJ2-1, with D tentatively TRBD2 (6 bases). This CDR3 has 13 amino acids. V was pared by 1 base and J by 10 bases, with 11 bases between. Per germline, CDR1 MNHNS and CDR2 SASEGT. The CDR3 bases are TGTGCCAGCAGTGAAGGCCGGAGGGTCGAGCAGTTCTTC. Translation: CASSEGRRVEQFF.

The chain is built from TRBV2 and TRBJ1-5; D is possibly TRBD1 (6 bases). Germline assignment: CDR1 SNHLY and CDR2 FYNNEI. This CDR3 spans 14 amino acids. The germline V and J ends were trimmed by 7 bases and 6 bases, with 16 bases remaining between them. CDR3 nucleotide sequence: TGTGCCAGCAATCCACAGGGAGGTGGTCAGCCCCAGCATTTT. Its translation is CASNPQGGGQPQHF. The full variable domain, in which reference TRBV2 and TRBJ1-5 provide the parts outside the CDR3, is EPEVTQTPSHQVTQMGQEVILRCVPISNHLYFYWYRQILGQKVEFLVSFYNNEISEKSEIFDDQFSVERPDGSNFTLKIRSTKLEDSAMYFCASNPQGGGQPQHFGDGTRLSIL.

This clone was recorded only once. This chain connects TRBV28 to TRBJ2-7, with 10 bases identical to TRBD1. Trimming cost V 6 bases and J 4 bases; bases outside gene matches: 12. CDR1 MDHEN and CDR2 SYDVKM come from the germline V gene. The CDR3 is 16 residues long. The CDR3 DNA sequence: TGTGCCAGCAGAGGCCTTACCGGGACAGGGGAATACGAGCAGTACTTC. Its protein product is CASRGLTGTGEYEQYF.

This clone has a single count. Here the CDR3 reads CSVIGPDEVYEQYF. The CDR3 bases are TGCAGCGTAATCGGGCCAGACGAGGTGTACGAGCAGTACTTC. V and J are TRBV29-1 and TRBJ2-7, with D hard to call. The V end lost 6 bases, the J end lost 4 bases, and 19 bases lay between the germline ends. Germline CDR1 SQVTM, CDR2 ANQGSEA. There are 14 residues in the CDR3.

The gene calls are TRBV4-1 and TRBJ1-5, with 8 positions matching TRBD1. In germline, CDR1 is MGHRA, CDR2 YSYEKL. The J segment lost 9 bases and the V segment lost 2 bases, leaving 21 bases of the junction unmatched. CDR3 length: 19 residues. CDR3 protein: CASSQPGRTGTPRRSPQHF. The CDR3 DNA reads as TGCGCCAGCAGCCAACCCGGAAGGACAGGGACCCCACGTCGGTCGCCCCAGCATTTT.

The chain joins TRBV29-1 to TRBJ1-1; unclear D gene. The CDR3 extends over 15 amino acids. In germline, CDR1 is SQVTM, CDR2 ANQGSEA. Trimming removed 5 bases from V and 0 bases from J, with 16 bases in between. The DNA of the CDR3 is TGCAGCGTTCGCGTTGCCCCCCAACTGAACACTGAAGCTTTCTTT. This translates into CSVRVAPQLNTEAFF.

This chain connects TRBV2 to TRBJ1-5; possible D gene TRBD1, 6 bases. The germline gives CDR1 SNHLY, CDR2 FYNNEI. This CDR3 comprises 15 residues. V lost 5 bases and J 7 bases, leaving 18 bases between the germline ends. The CDR3 is CASSSQGLVGQPQHF. CDR3 DNA: TGTGCCAGCAGTAGCCAGGGGTTGGTAGGGCAGCCCCAGCATTTT. Combining the CDR3 with reference TRBV2 and TRBJ1-5 gives the whole variable domain EPEVTQTPSHQVTQMGQEVILRCVPISNHLYFYWYRQILGQKVEFLVSFYNNEISEKSEIFDDQFSVERPDGSNFTLKIRSTKLEDSAMYFCASSSQGLVGQPQHFGDGTRLSIL.

The chain is built from TRBV3-1 (or the pseudogene TRBV3-2) and TRBJ2-1, with a weak D call TRBD2 (5 bases). Germline values: CDR1 LGHDT, CDR2 YNNKEL (reference sequence). Trimming cost V 0 bases and J 5 bases, with 17 bases left between them. CDR3 length: 17 amino acids. The CDR3 loop is CASSQDWRNSRDNEQFF. In nucleotides, the CDR3 is TGTGCCAGCAGCCAAGATTGGAGGAATTCCCGGGACAATGAGCAGTTCTTC.

The chain combines TRBV20-1 with TRBJ2-5; 11 nucleotides align to TRBD2. The V segment lost 3 bases and the J segment 5 bases; nucleotides outside the gene matches: 8. The CDR3 is made up of 15 amino acids. From germline, CDR1 is DFQATT and CDR2 SNEGSKA (reference sequence). CDR3 loop: CSASGLAGGGETQYF. Here the CDR3 DNA reads TGCAGTGCTAGTGGATTAGCGGGAGGGGGCGAGACCCAGTACTTC.

The chain joins TRBV5-1 to TRBJ2-7; 7 nucleotides agree with TRBD1. J gave up 5 bases and V 9 bases, and 17 bases lay outside the gene matches. The V gene's germline CDR1 is SGHRS and CDR2 YFSETQ. The CDR3 runs 15 residues. CDR3 region: CANYYRDRFFHEQYF. CDR3 bases: TGCGCCAACTATTACCGGGACAGATTTTTCCACGAGCAGTACTTC. Full variable domain (remainder filled in from reference TRBV5-1 and TRBJ2-7): KAGVTQTPRYLIKTRGQQVTLSCSPISGHRSVSWYQQTPGQGLQFLFEYFSETQRNKGNFPGRFSGRQFSNSRSEMNVSTLELGDSALYLCANYYRDRFFHEQYFGPGTRLTVT.

Only one count was recorded for this clone. V gene TRBV2 combines with J gene TRBJ2-1, with 8 positions matching TRBD2. The CDR3 covers 16 residues. Germline CDR1 reads SNHLY; CDR2 reads FYNNEI. Germline trimming cut 2 bases from V and 4 bases from J; bases unmatched to any gene: 7. In DNA form, the CDR3 reads TGTGCCAGCAGTGAATTACTAGCGGAAATTTACAATGAGCAGTTCTTC. Residues: CASSELLAEIYNEQFF. The full variable domain, its missing parts supplied by reference TRBV2 and TRBJ2-1, is EPEVTQTPSHQVTQMGQEVILRCVPISNHLYFYWYRQILGQKVEFLVSFYNNEISEKSEIFDDQFSVERPDGSNFTLKIRSTKLEDSAMYFCASSELLAEIYNEQFFGPGTRLTVL.

In this sample, this clone turned up a few times. This rearrangement joins TRBV6-2 or TRBV6-3 to TRBJ1-2; D uncertain. The length of the CDR3 is 14 residues. CDR1 is MNHEY and CDR2 is SVGEGT in the germline V gene. The V end lost 2 bases, the J end lost 2 bases, and 9 bases lay between the germline ends. Here the CDR3 DNA reads TGTGCCAGCAGTTACGGGGTTGGAAACTATGGCTACACCTTC. It encodes CASSYGVGNYGYTF.

The V gene is TRBV4-2, the J gene TRBJ2-7; TRBD2 matches 11 bases. The germline V gene has CDR1 LGHNA and CDR2 YNFKEQ. This CDR3 has 14 residues. J was trimmed by 5 bases and V by 2 bases; bases with no gene match: 2. The CDR3 loop is CASSQIAGGDEQYF. The CDR3 DNA reads as TGTGCCAGCAGCCAAATAGCGGGAGGGGACGAGCAGTACTTC.